The present entry profiles one TCR beta chain with its context. This clone came up a few times. Its antigen target is currently unknown. Base qualities are missing; no much larger clone stands one base away. The CDR3 runs 13 amino acids, cysteine and phenylalanine included. The read is trimmed to its CDR3 DNA, 39 bases read in frame from base 1. The V end loses 8 bases and the J end loses 5 bases, and a stretch of 15 bases separates them. Taken from the germline V gene, the CDR1 and CDR2 loops are WSHSY and SAAADI. Each donor gave one peripheral blood draw, averaging roughly 100 mL, which was collected into heparinised tubes. Naive, central memory, regulatory and stem cell-like memory CD4+ T cells were sorted on a BD FACSAria II using a panel including CD45RO, CCR7, CD25, CD127, CD95 and CD27. Every sorted population had a purity above 98%. PBMCs were separated immediately by Lymphoprep density gradient centrifugation and were stained directly, without being cultured. So that batch effects would be minimized, each experiment stained and sorted samples in pairs, pairing one healthy donor with one patient.

This sample stems from a study of beta chain features in type 1 diabetes (dated by TCRdb to the late 2010s). At the level of the whole study: No differences in mean age, gender distribution, total cell number or subset yield were found between patients and healthy donors. Across all samples, roughly 110,000,000 sorted cells were examined, and cell number per subset correlated strongly with RNA yield. In the study, TCRB repertoires of sorted circulating CD4+ T cell subsets from recently diagnosed type 1 diabetes patients were compared with those of matched healthy donors. Whereas all 30 or so donors provided naive and central memory subsets, regulatory and stem cell-like memory subsets were isolated from just 8 patients and about eight healthy donors.

Results and caveats for the whole study, not just this receptor: At VDJ recombination sites, patients with type 1 diabetes made fewer insertions and deleted more nucleotides, a pattern implying thymic rearrangement abnormalities. Because cDNA rather than genomic DNA was sequenced, highly expressing activated cells could have been over-represented, although no difference in activation and CD3 levels was found between groups. A moderate but significant shortening of TCRB CDR3 length was observed in type 1 diabetes patients in all four CD4+ subsets. HLA sub-analyses involved small numbers of individuals, so any influence of HLA type on TCRB rearrangement remained unresolved. Shorter templates might have been favored by PCR, but patient and control samples were amplified and corrected together, so both groups would have been affected equally by any skew. Naive, central memory and regulatory TCRB repertoires appeared more similar among patients than among healthy donors.

The entire amount of isolated RNA was reverse transcribed using the High Capacity cDNA Reverse Transcription Kit, so the sequenced TCRB transcripts were expressed ones. Naive, central memory and regulatory T cell samples underwent deep immunoSEQ sequencing, averaging about 3.5 million total reads per sample. Sorted cells were lysed in RLT buffer and RNA was extracted with DNase-treated RNeasy Micro or Mini kits, depending on cell number. Each cell subset was processed separately to prevent cross-contamination, with patient and healthy donor samples processed together. Using the immunoSEQ multiplex PCR, TCRB sequences were amplified from cDNA into 87-bp fragments spanning the CDR3 region. Sequencing of the amplicons was done on the Illumina HiSeq platform. On the authors' methods: Synthetic template baselines were used to correct PCR bias computationally, reads within Hamming distance 2 were collapsed, and singletons that could not be merged were discarded. Reads were aligned against IMGT to assign V, D and J genes, CDR3 length and insertions or deletions at six rearrangement sites. Within each subset, clonotype counts were normalized to sorted cell number, and only after that were true diversity and Gini coefficients computed with the tcR R package. The overlap coefficient, calculated on TCRB nucleotide sequences, was used to measure repertoire sharing. Out-of-frame TCRB sequences from naive cells were analyzed to stand in for the pre-selection repertoire. Not all clones reach the TCRdb copy of this immuneACCESS table, which keeps in-frame sequences only. Checked studies attribute under half of the gap to unresolved V genes and leave the rest unexplained. Clonal size and the V and J genes are those of that table, whereas D and trimming came from the DNA. This sample has about 700,000 clones in its table, and roughly 12% of those were observed once. Roughly 0.022% of the sample belongs to the ten largest clones.

The sequence came from a man aged 18 to 29 with type 1 diabetes. The chain employs TRBV10-2 and TRBJ2-5; TRBD2 might be the D gene, on 5 matching bases. Sequencing was done on a sample of naive CD4+ T cells from blood. The cell subset or site tag for this specimen amounts to: true naive CD4+ T cells. The DNA reads as follows: TGCGCCAGCCGTCCCCGGGGTCCGGAGACCCAGTACTTC. Its protein reads: CASRPRGPETQYF.